What follows are 21 T cell receptor beta chains derived from one specimen sequenced in a study of CD8+CD57+ T cells in acquired aplastic anemia. CDR3 and TCR beta VDJ profiling relied on a genomic DNA template. TCRdb re-called the reads through MiXCR, storing one row per CDR3 protein. The sample carries 310,000 or so distinct CDR3 sequences, about 50% recorded once. CD8+CD57+ cell expansion had been shown by flow cytometry in patients chosen for sequencing. Sequencing was carried out using sorted CD4+, CD8+, or CD8+CD57+ T cells (not recorded which) from PBMCs. These receptors were obtained from a human donor with aplastic anemia.

This clonotype was observed at least ten times. The rearrangement uses TRBV10-3 and TRBJ1-2; a possible D gene is TRBD1 (5 bases). Trimming left V 7 bases short and J 2 bases short, with 11 bases between. The germline gives CDR1 ENHRY, CDR2 SYGVKD. The CDR3 runs 13 residues. For the CDR3, the DNA is TGTGCCATCACAGGGAACGTCAACTATGGCTACACCTTC. Protein: CAITGNVNYGYTF.

This clonotype was counted at least ten times. The gene calls are TRBV7-9 and TRBJ2-5, with D possibly being TRBD2 (5 bases). The CDR3 is made up of 18 amino acids. V was shortened by 5 bases and J by 0 bases, with 22 bases between the two germline ends. CDR1 and CDR2 from the germline V gene are SEHNR and FQNEAQ (reference sequence). The CDR3 region has the DNA TGTGCCAGCAGCACTCATAAGAAGTTTGGGGAGTACCAAGAGACCCAGTACTTC. It translates to CASSTHKKFGEYQETQYF. Variable domain in full (rest from reference TRBV7-9 and TRBJ2-5): DTGVSQNPRHKITKRGQNVTFRCDPISEHNRLYWYRQTLGQGPEFLTYFQNEAQLEKSRLLSDRFSAERPKGSFSTLEIQRTEQGDSAMYLCASSTHKKFGEYQETQYFGPGTRLLVL.

At least ten counts were recorded for this clonotype. The chain uses TRBV3-1 and TRBJ2-5, with 8 bases matching TRBD1. In germline, CDR1 is LGHDT, CDR2 YNNKEL (reference sequence). The CDR3 extends over 16 amino acids. V was pared by 4 bases and J by 3 bases, with 10 bases of the junction left unmatched. The CDR3 reads CASSRVTGTGKETQYF. The CDR3 DNA reads TGTGCCAGCAGCCGAGTGACCGGGACAGGAAAAGAGACCCAGTACTTC.

The rearrangement joins TRBV5-5 to TRBJ2-7; D is possibly TRBD1 (5 bases). V lost 2 bases to trimming and J lost 5 bases, with 14 bases between them. CDR1 and CDR2 (germline): SGHKS, YYEKEE (reference sequence). CDR3 length: 14 residues. CDR3 nucleotide sequence: TGTGCCAGCAGCTTTACAGGCCAGCGACACGAGCAGTACTTC. This codes for CASSFTGQRHEQYF.

The chain uses TRBV15 and TRBJ1-3; D uncertain. CDR1 and CDR2 (germline): LNHNV, YYDKDF (reference sequence). The CDR3 is 15 residues long. V lost 2 bases and J lost 2, with 10 bases in between. CDR3 DNA: TGTGCCACCAGCAGAAAGATGTGGGCTGGAAACACCATATATTTT. It codes for CATSRKMWAGNTIYF. The variable domain in full, with the rest retrieved from reference TRBV15 and TRBJ1-3, is DAMVIQNPRYQVTQFGKPVTLSCSQTLNHNVMYWYQQKSSQAPKLLFHYYDKDFNNEADTPDNFQSRRPNTSFCFLDIRSPGLGDTAMYLCATSRKMWAGNTIYFGEGSWLTVV.

The chain joins TRBV30 to TRBJ2-3, with D perhaps matching TRBD2 (6 bases). Germline CDR1 reads GTSNPN; CDR2 reads SVGIG (reference sequence). The CDR3 loop spans 12 amino acids. V was pared by 4 bases and J by 4 bases, with 9 bases between. The DNA of the CDR3 is TGTGCCTGGACTAGCGATTCAGATACGCAGTATTTT. This gives the protein CAWTSDSDTQYF. Supplemented by reference TRBV30 and TRBJ2-3, the full variable domain reads SQTIHQWPATLVQPVGSPLSLECTVEGTSNPNLYWYRQAAGRGLQLLFYSVGIGQISSEVPQNLSASRPQDRQFILSSKKLLLSDSGFYLCAWTSDSDTQYFGPGTRLTVL.

This clonotype was seen a handful of times. The chain links TRBV7-2 to TRBJ2-1; 12 nucleotides match TRBD2. The CDR3 sequence is 15 residues long. The V gene end was trimmed by 7 bases and the J gene end by 6 bases; junction bases not matched to a gene: 7. CDR1 and CDR2 (germline): SGHTA, FQGNSA. The CDR3 reads CASKMTSGSFNEQFF. The CDR3 DNA reads TGTGCCAGCAAGATGACTAGCGGGAGCTTCAATGAGCAGTTCTTC.

The chain joins TRBV7-9 to TRBJ2-3, with D uncertain. Germline values: CDR1 SEHNR, CDR2 FQNEAQ (reference sequence). This CDR3 comprises 14 residues. Trimming took off 5 bases at V and 6 bases at J, with 15 bases between the two ends. Here the CDR3 reads CASSKYPLEDTQYF. The CDR3 DNA sequence: TGTGCCAGCAGCAAATACCCCCTCGAGGATACGCAGTATTTT.

This clonotype showed up many times. This chain uses TRBV9 with TRBJ2-2, with D uncertain. The CDR3 contains 16 residues. The germline V gene encodes CDR1 SGDLS and CDR2 YYNGEE. V was pared by 2 bases and J by 6 bases, with 17 bases between. The CDR3 region is CASSVLDISAPGELFF. As DNA, the CDR3 is TGTGCCAGCAGCGTTTTGGATATAAGTGCCCCCGGGGAGCTGTTTTTT.

This clonotype was detected many times. The rearrangement joins TRBV19 to TRBJ2-7, with D unclear. V was cut by 8 bases and J by 5 bases, with 22 bases left in between. CDR3 length: 15 residues. The germline V gene encodes CDR1 LNHDA and CDR2 SQIVND (reference sequence). This CDR3 reads CASLEKGLGRNEQYF. DNA of the CDR3: TGTGCCAGTCTGGAGAAGGGTCTTGGAAGGAACGAGCAGTACTTC. The full variable domain, in which reference TRBV19 and TRBJ2-7 provide the parts outside the CDR3, is DGGITQSPKYLFRKEGQNVTLSCEQNLNHDAMYWYRQDPGQGLRLIYYSQIVNDFQKGDIAEGYSVSREKKESFPLTVTSAQKNPTAFYLCASLEKGLGRNEQYFGPGTRLTVT.

This clonotype was counted at least ten times. The chain links TRBV5-5 to TRBJ2-4, with D perhaps TRBD2 (5 bases). The CDR3 consists of 15 residues. Trimming stripped 1 base from V and 3 bases from J, with 11 bases between. Germline CDR1 SGHKS, CDR2 YYEKEE (reference sequence). The DNA for the CDR3 is TGTGCCAGCAGCTTGAACCCCGCGGGCAAAAACATTCAGTACTTC. It is translated as CASSLNPAGKNIQYF.

This clonotype was seen more than once but under ten times. This chain connects TRBV2 to TRBJ1-4; TRBD1 aligns across 10 bases. The germline V gene has CDR1 SNHLY and CDR2 FYNNEI. Losses at the gene ends were 6 bases for V and 5 bases for J; bases not matched to a gene: 12. The CDR3 extends over 17 amino acids. The CDR3 bases are TGTGCCAGCAGCAATGTGGGACCGGGACAGGGGAATGAAAAACTGTTTTTT. This gives the protein CASSNVGPGQGNEKLFF.

This rearrangement joins TRBV7-9 to TRBJ2-7, with D uncertain. CDR1 SEHNR and CDR2 FQNEAQ come from the germline V gene (reference sequence). Trimming stripped 5 bases from V and 2 bases from J, with 7 bases between. This CDR3 has 12 amino acids. The CDR3 DNA reads TGTGCCAGCAGCATCCTTCCCTACGAGCAGTACTTC. It codes for CASSILPYEQYF.

Of note for this clonotype: At one boundary the junction diverges from the germline segment, which might be a read error. The J gene is TRBJ2-7, the V gene TRBV7-2; D is unresolved. Per the germline V gene, CDR1 is SGHTA and CDR2 is FQGNSA. CDR3 length equals 11 residues. CDR3 residues: CGSSLNYEEYF. Written as DNA, the CDR3 is TGTGGCAGCAGCTTAAACTACGAAGAGTACTTC.

This clonotype showed up many times. The chain carries TRBV19 and TRBJ2-6; no reliable D call. The CDR3 sequence is 15 residues long. In germline, CDR1 is LNHDA, CDR2 SQIVND (reference sequence). V dropped 3 bases and J dropped 4 bases, with 10 bases sitting between them. In DNA form, the CDR3 reads TGTGCCAGTAGTATGAGGATTTCCGGGGCCAACGTCCTGACTTTC. Protein product: CASSMRISGANVLTF. Looking up the rest from reference TRBV19 and TRBJ2-6 gives the full variable domain: DGGITQSPKYLFRKEGQNVTLSCEQNLNHDAMYWYRQDPGQGLRLIYYSQIVNDFQKGDIAEGYSVSREKKESFPLTVTSAQKNPTAFYLCASSMRISGANVLTFGAGSRLTVL.

The chain couples TRBV5-6 to TRBJ1-2, with TRBD1 identical over 8 bases. This CDR3 is 14 amino acids long. Germline CDR1 reads SGHDT; CDR2 reads YYEEEE. V shed 4 bases, J shed 8 bases, and the junction held 10 bases outside the gene matches. The CDR3 bases are TGTGCCAGCAGCCCAGAACACAGGGGGTACGGCTACACCTTC. The encoded protein is CASSPEHRGYGYTF.

This clonotype was counted ten times or more. The gene calls are TRBV5-5 and TRBJ1-4, with D maybe TRBD1 (6 bases). With 0 bases removed from V and 8 bases from J, the gap between germline ends came to 14 bases. The CDR3 runs 15 residues. Germline assignment: CDR1 SGHKS and CDR2 YYEKEE (reference sequence). The CDR3 region is CASSLVGAQGEKLFF. The CDR3, as DNA: TGTGCCAGCAGCTTGGTGGGGGCCCAAGGAGAAAAACTGTTTTTT.

V and J are TRBV12-3 or TRBV12-4 and TRBJ1-6; 7 bases are shared with TRBD1. The CDR3 totals 15 residues. Germline trimming cut 6 bases from V and 4 bases from J; bases unmatched to any gene: 6. Here the CDR3 DNA reads TGTGCCAGCAGACCGCCGGGACAGTATAATTCACCCCTCCACTTT. Protein sequence: CASRPPGQYNSPLHF.

V usage is TRBV10-3 and J usage is TRBJ2-7; D ambiguous. Trimming left V 0 bases short and J 5 bases short, with 5 bases between. Germline V gene data show CDR1 as ENHRY and CDR2 as SYGVKD. The CDR3 length is 12 residues. The CDR3 sequence is CAISESMNEQYF. CDR3 bases: TGTGCCATCAGTGAGTCGATGAACGAGCAGTACTTC.

V gene TRBV19 combines with J gene TRBJ1-1, with TRBD1 as a possible D gene (6 bases). CDR1 LNHDA and CDR2 SQIVND come from the germline V gene (reference sequence). V shed 6 bases and J shed 7 bases, with 18 bases lying between them. The CDR3 is made up of 14 amino acids. The CDR3 sequence is CASSPGFRGYEAFF. The CDR3, as DNA: TGTGCCAGTAGCCCCGGGTTCAGGGGCTATGAAGCTTTCTTT. The entire variable domain, with the rest obtained from reference TRBV19 and TRBJ1-1, is as follows: DGGITQSPKYLFRKEGQNVTLSCEQNLNHDAMYWYRQDPGQGLRLIYYSQIVNDFQKGDIAEGYSVSREKKESFPLTVTSAQKNPTAFYLCASSPGFRGYEAFFGQGTRLTVV.

The V gene is TRBV15, the J gene TRBJ2-1; tentative D call: TRBD1 (6 bases). Germline CDR1 reads LNHNV; CDR2 reads YYDKDF (reference sequence). The length of the CDR3 is 14 residues. Trimming removed 4 bases from V and 6 bases from J, with 13 bases in between. This chain's CDR3 is CATSTSGTINEQFF. The CDR3 DNA reads as TGTGCCACCAGCACCTCCGGGACAATCAATGAGCAGTTCTTC.